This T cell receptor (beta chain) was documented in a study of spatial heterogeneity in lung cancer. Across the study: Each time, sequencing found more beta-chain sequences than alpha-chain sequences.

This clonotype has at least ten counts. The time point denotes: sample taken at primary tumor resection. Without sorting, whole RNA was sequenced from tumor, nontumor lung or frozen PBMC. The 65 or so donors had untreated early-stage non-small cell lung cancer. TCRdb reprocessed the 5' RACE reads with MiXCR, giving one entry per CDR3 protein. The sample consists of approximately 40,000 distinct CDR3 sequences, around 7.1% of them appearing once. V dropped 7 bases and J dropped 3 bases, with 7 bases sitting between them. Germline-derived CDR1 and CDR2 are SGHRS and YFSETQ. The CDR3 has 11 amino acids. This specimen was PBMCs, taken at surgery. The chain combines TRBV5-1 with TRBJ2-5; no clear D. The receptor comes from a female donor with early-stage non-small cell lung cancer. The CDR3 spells CASGPEETQYF. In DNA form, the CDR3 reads TGCGCCAGCGGGCCCGAAGAGACCCAGTACTTC.